This section outlines one TCR beta chain sequence together with its context. Its target is not known. The data derive from a study of beta chain features in type 1 diabetes. Whole-study results and caveats: Within each of all four CD4+ subsets, Type 1 diabetes patients had TCRB CDR3s that were moderately but significantly shorter. High-TCR-expressing cells could be over-represented by cDNA sequencing.

Sequenced material consisted of expressed TCRB transcripts (all of the isolated RNA was reverse transcribed). This table comes from immunoSEQ multiplex PCR, and its TCRdb copy is limited to in-frame clones, with some not included. The sample has about 710,000 clones; roughly an eighth are singletons. V was cut by 5 bases and J by 12 bases, with 17 bases left in between. The CDR3 runs 13 residues. Germline CDR1 is LNHNV and CDR2 is YYDKDF (reference sequence). The V and J genes are TRBV15 and TRBJ2-1, with D tentatively TRBD2 (6 bases). The TCR comes from a man between 18 and 35 years old with type 1 diabetes. Material for sequencing was naive CD4+ T cells from blood. The CDR3 region is CATSPETGRGQFF. In nucleotides, the CDR3 is TGTGCCACCAGCCCGGAGACGGGGCGGGGGCAGTTCTTC.